The sequence of this TCR beta chain was determined in a study of control samples from healthy donors and cancer patients. This clone was detected only a few times. The table came from immunoSEQ multiplex PCR; TCRdb's copy has only in-frame clones and leaves some out. Among tens of thousands of clones listed, approximately 95% were seen once. V gave up 6 bases and J gave up 0 bases, with 18 bases separating them. Germline values: CDR1 MRHNA, CDR2 SNTAGT. CDR3 length: 18 amino acids. This TCR was sampled from a woman in her 30s in good health. This sequence joins TRBV6-4 and TRBJ2-6, with D possibly being TRBD1 or TRBD2 (6 bases each). The sample taken for sequencing was blood. The CDR3 region is CASSPGGFIRSGANVLTF. Here the CDR3 DNA reads TGTGCCAGCAGCCCCGGGGGCTTCATTCGCTCTGGGGCCAACGTCCTGACTTTC.